The subject of this entry is one TCR beta chain. Its binding antigen is unknown. It has no much larger one-base neighbor in the sample; base qualities were not kept. These data are taken from a study of technical replicates of blood from several donors (dated by TCRdb to about 2017). From its cysteine to its phenylalanine, the CDR3 spans 13 amino acids. Only the CDR3 region is kept as DNA, spanning 39 bases read in frame from base 1. V and J lose 8 bases and 3 bases, and a span of 10 bases separates them. As encoded in the germline V gene, CDR1 is ENHRY while CDR2 is SYGVKD. Libraries were prepared through the immunoSEQ multiplex PCR assay. TCRdb's version of the immuneACCESS table is confined to in-frame rearrangements and falls short of the full clone set. An unresolved V gene accounts for under half of the shortfall where checked; the remainder is of unknown origin. This sample has around 60,000 clones in its table, and 80% to 95% of those were observed once. Together, the top ten hold about 4.5% of the sample.

The clonotype originates from a human donor in good health. Some clones in this sample may be carry-over from other donors' samples. The rearrangement combines TRBV10-3 with TRBJ1-4, with no reliable assignment of the D segment. Source material: PBMCs. CDR3 protein: CAISREANEKLFF. The DNA reads as follows: TGTGCCATCTCCCGGGAAGCTAATGAAAAACTGTTTTTT.